This entry lists 8 T cell receptor beta chains sequenced from one sample in a study of Graves' ophthalmopathy and Graves' hyperthyroidism. Amplification of TCR beta CDR3 regions used RNA transcripts. RT-PCR in the first round used HTBI primers; a second-round multiplex PCR followed. One entry per CDR3 protein results from TCRdb running MiXCR on the multiplex PCR reads. The sample records about 480,000 distinct CDR3 sequences, around 15% being singletons. The sequenced material came from blood. These receptor sequences come from a woman in her twenties or thirties with Graves' ophthalmopathy.

In its sample, this clonotype was seen many times. The chain couples TRBV2 to TRBJ2-5; D gene uncertain. V lost 3 bases and J lost 5, with 19 bases in between. The CDR3 runs 16 residues. Germline-derived CDR1 and CDR2 are SNHLY and FYNNEI. CDR3 DNA: TGTGCCAGCAGTGACCGACAACCCCTAGGTTTGGAGACCCAGTACTTC. Protein: CASSDRQPLGLETQYF.

The chain couples TRBV5-1 to TRBJ1-1; 9 bases are a match to TRBD1. The CDR3 is made up of 14 amino acids. V lost 4 bases to trimming and J lost 4 bases; unmatched junction nucleotides: 5. CDR1 SGHRS and CDR2 YFSETQ come from the germline V gene. For the CDR3, the DNA is TGCGCCAGCAGCACAGGGGGCGCGATCACTGAAGCTTTCTTT. Translation gives CASSTGGAITEAFF.

The gene calls are TRBV6-5 and TRBJ2-5, with D possibly matching TRBD1 (5 bases). Trimming stripped 4 bases from V and 4 bases from J, with 13 bases between. There are 14 residues in the CDR3. Looked up from germline, CDR1 is MNHEY and CDR2 is SVGAGI. The CDR3 coding sequence is TGTGCCAGCAGTTCTCAAGCAGGGCGAGAGACCCAGTACTTC. It is translated as CASSSQAGRETQYF.

This clonotype has a count of ten or more. V and J are TRBV2 and TRBJ1-1, with D possibly matching TRBD1 (6 bases). Germline lookup yields CDR1 SNHLY and CDR2 FYNNEI. V was clipped by 3 bases and J by 11 bases, with 7 bases between them. This CDR3 spans 10 amino acids. The CDR3 bases are TGTGCCAGCAGTGAGGGGGCGGCTTTCTTT. It yields the protein CASSEGAAFF.

This clonotype was seen repeatedly, ten times or more. V usage is TRBV19 and J usage is TRBJ1-1, with 7 bases aligning to TRBD1. This CDR3 has 16 amino acids. Germline loops: CDR1 LNHDA, CDR2 SQIVND (reference sequence). After removal of 3 bases from V and 0 bases from J, the junction contained 7 bases not matched to a gene. This CDR3 reads CASSIRGTLMNTEAFF. CDR3 DNA: TGTGCCAGTAGTATCAGGGGGACGCTTATGAACACTGAAGCTTTCTTT. The full variable domain, in which reference TRBV19 and TRBJ1-1 provide the parts outside the CDR3, is DGGITQSPKYLFRKEGQNVTLSCEQNLNHDAMYWYRQDPGQGLRLIYYSQIVNDFQKGDIAEGYSVSREKKESFPLTVTSAQKNPTAFYLCASSIRGTLMNTEAFFGQGTRLTVV.

This clonotype was recorded many times. The chain links TRBV12-5 to TRBJ1-2; D remains ambiguous. Germline CDR1 reads LGHNT; CDR2 reads FRNRAP. The V and J ends lost 5 bases and 6 bases respectively, with 10 bases between them. This CDR3 has 12 amino acids. In DNA form, the CDR3 reads TGTGCTAGTGGTCTTAACTGGGATGGCTACACCTTC. Translation: CASGLNWDGYTF.

This clonotype was found many times. The chain has TRBV11-2 and TRBJ2-7; D tentatively reads TRBD1 or TRBD2 (5 bases each). This CDR3 has 14 residues. Germline V CDR1 and CDR2: SGHAT, FQNNGV. Trimming stripped 5 bases from V and 3 bases from J, with 14 bases between. In nucleotides, the CDR3 is TGTGCCAGCAGCCTAGGGGACGGAGGCTACGAGCAGTACTTC. It is translated as CASSLGDGGYEQYF.

This clonotype was picked up many times. The chain uses TRBV6-1 and TRBJ1-1; D may be TRBD1 (5 bases). With 6 bases removed from V and 2 bases from J, the gap between germline ends came to 10 bases. The V gene's germline CDR1 is MNHNS and CDR2 SASEGT. This CDR3 has 13 amino acids. The CDR3 DNA sequence: TGTGCCAGCAGACGACAGAGTAACACTGAAGCTTTCTTT. This encodes CASRRQSNTEAFF.